Below, 9 T cell receptor beta chains from the same sample are listed, as sequenced in a study of T cells expressing NK-cell markers. One entry per CDR3 protein, without DNA, is what TCRdb gives after re-calling the 5' RACE reads. Across some 500,000 distinct CDR3 sequences, the top ten clones capture 1.4% of the sample. Sequenced input: blood T cells: a sorted CD56 or NKG2C T cell subset, CD4+ or CD8+ T cells, or bulk PBMC T cells (not recorded which). Receptors were obtained from a woman between 50 and 59 years old in good health.

The chain couples TRBV6-2 or TRBV6-3 to TRBJ2-1; TCRdb's assignment of TRBD2 cannot be checked, as there is no DNA. The CDR3 covers 16 residues. Germline V gene lookup returns CDR1 MNHEY and CDR2 SVGEGT. The CDR3: CASSYSNLAHGNEQFF.

The rearrangement joins TRBV6-6 to TRBJ1-1. The CDR3 contains 12 residues. Germline V gene data show CDR1 as MNHNY and CDR2 as SVGAGI (reference sequence). CDR3 region: CASTRSGFEAFF.

The V gene is TRBV11-2, the J gene TRBJ2-2. The CDR3 is 14 residues long. Germline V CDR1 and CDR2: SGHAT, FQNNGV. CDR3 sequence reads: CASSNLQNTGELFF.

The CDR3 loop reads CASRTDSLSGNTIYF. The rearrangement uses TRBV12-3 or TRBV12-4 and TRBJ1-3; TCRdb's D call of TRBD1 is untestable without DNA. The CDR3 is made up of 15 amino acids.

CDR3: CASNPGQGIGEAFF. The chain combines TRBV19 with TRBJ1-1; no DNA is available, so the TRBD1 call from TCRdb remains unchecked. The CDR3 totals 14 residues. CDR1 LNHDA and CDR2 SQIVND come from the germline V gene (reference sequence).

This chain uses TRBV28 with TRBJ2-1. Germline lookup yields CDR1 MDHEN and CDR2 SYDVKM. The CDR3 sequence is 11 residues long. The chain's CDR3 is CASSPEGEQFF.

The chain combines TRBV5-1 with TRBJ2-2; TCRdb names TRBD2, which stays unverified in the absence of DNA. CDR3 length: 16 residues. From germline, CDR1 is SGHRS and CDR2 YFSETQ. CDR3: CASSRGLALNTGELFF.

The J gene is TRBJ2-6, the V gene TRBV14. Germline assignment: CDR1 SGHDN and CDR2 FVKESK. The CDR3 runs to 15 residues. CDR3 residues: CASSQERAGANVLTF. The whole variable domain, remainder taken from reference TRBV14 and TRBJ2-6, is EAGVTQFPSHSVIEKGQTVTLRCDPISGHDNLYWYRRVMGKEIKFLLHFVKESKQDESGMPNNRFLAERTGGTYSTLKVQPAELEDSGVYFCASSQERAGANVLTFGAGSRLTVL.

This chain links TRBV5-1 with TRBJ2-1; TCRdb's D gene call, TRBD1, goes unchecked for lack of DNA. From germline, CDR1 is SGHRS and CDR2 YFSETQ. The CDR3 is 15 residues long. CDR3 protein: CASSLEGGLYNEQFF.